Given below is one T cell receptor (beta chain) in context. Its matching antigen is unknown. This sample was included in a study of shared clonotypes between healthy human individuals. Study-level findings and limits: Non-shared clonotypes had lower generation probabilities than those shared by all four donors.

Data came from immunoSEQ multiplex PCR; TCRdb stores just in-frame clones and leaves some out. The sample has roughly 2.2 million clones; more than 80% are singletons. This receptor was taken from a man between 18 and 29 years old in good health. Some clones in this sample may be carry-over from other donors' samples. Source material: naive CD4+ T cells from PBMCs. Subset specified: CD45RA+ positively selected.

The CDR3 coding sequence is TGTGCCAGCAGTTACTCGGGGACTAGCGTAGCAGATACGCAGTATTTT. The encoded protein is CASSYSGTSVADTQYF. The chain recombines TRBV6-5 with TRBJ2-3; 10 nucleotides align to TRBD2. Germline values: CDR1 MNHEY, CDR2 SVGAGI. This CDR3 has 16 amino acids. J was trimmed by 4 bases and V by 0 bases; bases with no gene match: 4.